Each of the 6 T cell receptor beta chains below was sequenced from the same sample in a study of T cells in localized non-small cell lung cancer. The protocol was immunoSEQ multiplex PCR, while the TCRdb copy is restricted to in-frame clones and leaves out a portion. The top ten clones hold over 7% of a sample with 11,000 or so clones, 70% to 90% of them seen once. The material sequenced was peripheral blood, taken before any cancer treatment. All receptors come from a male donor aged 60 or over with stage III lung adenocarcinoma.

The chain uses TRBV19 and TRBJ1-2, with D uncertain. CDR3 size: 16 residues. V was clipped by 0 bases and J by 7 bases, with 18 bases between them. Looked up from germline, CDR1 is LNHDA and CDR2 is SQIVND (reference sequence). In DNA, the CDR3 is TGTGCCAGTAGTATAGACTCAAGACTCTCGGTCCGTGGCTACACCTTC. This gives the protein CASSIDSRLSVRGYTF.

The gene calls are TRBV10-3 and TRBJ2-7, with 8 bases fitting TRBD1. V shed 2 bases, J shed 2 bases, and the junction held 8 bases outside the gene matches. This CDR3 comprises 16 residues. Germline V gene sequence: CDR1 ENHRY, CDR2 SYGVKD. Written as DNA, the CDR3 is TGTGCCATCAGTGAGACCCAGGGGGCCAGGGCCTACGAGCAGTACTTC. Protein: CAISETQGARAYEQYF.

The V and J genes are TRBV7-2 and TRBJ1-3; TRBD1 aligns across 7 bases. The germline gives CDR1 SGHTA, CDR2 FQGNSA. Germline trimming cut 3 bases from V and 3 bases from J; bases unmatched to any gene: 8. This CDR3 has 16 amino acids. CDR3 in amino acids: CASSFRQGDNGNTIYF. DNA of the CDR3: TGTGCCAGCAGCTTTAGGCAGGGGGATAATGGAAACACCATATATTTT.

The V gene is TRBV5-4, the J gene TRBJ2-5, with a possible D match to TRBD2 (6 bases). Germline V gives CDR1 SGHNT, CDR2 YYREEE (reference sequence). V was cut by 0 bases and J by 4 bases, with 16 bases left in between. The length of the CDR3 is 16 residues. This chain's CDR3 is CASSLAGWGEGETQYF. The CDR3 region has the DNA TGTGCCAGCAGCTTGGCCGGATGGGGGGAAGGAGAGACCCAGTACTTC.

The chain carries TRBV9 and TRBJ1-3; 7 nucleotides line up with TRBD1. This CDR3 has 17 amino acids. Germline V CDR1 and CDR2: SGDLS, YYNGEE. V shed 0 bases and J 4 bases; nucleotides not matched to a gene: 10. In nucleotides, the CDR3 is TGTGCCAGCAGCGTAGATGAGGGGGCATTTTCCGGAAACACCATATATTTT. Translation gives CASSVDEGAFSGNTIYF.

The rearrangement links TRBV9 to TRBJ2-1, with 7 bases matching TRBD2. This CDR3 comprises 18 residues. The V and J ends lost 3 bases and 8 bases, in that order; junction bases with no gene match: 20. The germline V gene has CDR1 SGDLS and CDR2 YYNGEE. CDR3 sequence (DNA): TGTGCCAGCAGCGAACTTACGGGGGGAAGCGGGATATCGGATGAGCAGTTCTTC. This codes for CASSELTGGSGISDEQFF.